Sequencing of this TCR beta chain was carried out in a study of Ad26.COV2.S vaccination and SARS-CoV-2 variants. General observations from the study: Vaccine and placebo recipients had comparable breadth of non-spike TCRs. Reports say spike-specific CD8+ and CD4+ T cell responses covered substantial breadth after vaccination.

About this clone: Its antigen remains unknown.

Treatment specified: over 15 received Ad26.COV2.S at low or high dose, single or two shots; about five received placebo; per-sample allocation not given. On day 63 after the first injection, vaccine and placebo recipients gave samples. A Boston donor was an adult aged 18-55 years. Vaccination employed an Ad26 vector expressing the Wuhan-strain SARS-CoV-2 spike. Looked up from germline, CDR1 is LNHDA and CDR2 is SQIVND (reference sequence). This CDR3 contains 12 residues. The V end was cut by 5 bases, the J end by 12 bases, with 16 bases between. The assay was immunoSEQ multiplex PCR, and TCRdb's table has in-frame clones only and misses some. The sample holds some 370,000 clones, about 83% seen once.

The material was peripheral blood, obtained in a trial of Ad26.COV2.S vaccine versus placebo. The TCR originated in a person between 18 and 59 years old who received the Ad26.COV2.S COVID-19 vaccine or a placebo. The chain employs TRBV19 and TRBJ1-1; D is perhaps TRBD1 (5 bases). The CDR3 loop reads CASSRAGLVSFF. CDR3 sequence (DNA): TGTGCCAGTAGTCGGGCAGGGTTGGTGTCTTTCTTT. Full variable domain (outside the CDR3, taken from reference TRBV19 and TRBJ1-1): DGGITQSPKYLFRKEGQNVTLSCEQNLNHDAMYWYRQDPGQGLRLIYYSQIVNDFQKGDIAEGYSVSREKKESFPLTVTSAQKNPTAFYLCASSRAGLVSFFGQGTRLTVV.